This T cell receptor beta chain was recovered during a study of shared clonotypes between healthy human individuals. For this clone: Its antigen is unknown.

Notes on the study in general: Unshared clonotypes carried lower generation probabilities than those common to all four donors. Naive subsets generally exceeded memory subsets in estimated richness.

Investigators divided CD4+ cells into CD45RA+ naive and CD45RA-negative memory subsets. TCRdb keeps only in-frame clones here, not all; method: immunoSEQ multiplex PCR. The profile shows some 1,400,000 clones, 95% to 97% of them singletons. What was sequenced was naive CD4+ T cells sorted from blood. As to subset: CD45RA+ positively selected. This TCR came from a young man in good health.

The CDR3 nucleotides are TGCGCCAGCAGTGGGACGAGACAACCCCATGAGCAGTTCTTC. This codes for CASSGTRQPHEQFF. The chain carries TRBV10-1 and TRBJ2-1; D ambiguous. The CDR3 runs 14 residues. Germline V lookup: CDR1 WNHNN, CDR2 SYGVQD (reference sequence). Deletions cut 4 bases from V and 8 bases from J, with 15 bases between.